This TCR beta chain appears in the sequencing data of a study of T cell responses to AZD1222 COVID-19 vaccine. General study points: Of spike-specific TCRs, nearly half reportedly target regions left unmutated in variants.

Of note for this clone: Its antigen remains unknown.

The CDR3 is made up of 15 amino acids. Germline-derived CDR1 and CDR2 are SGDLS and YYNGEE. J was trimmed by 3 bases and V by 2 bases; bases with no gene match: 6. The protocol was immunoSEQ multiplex PCR, while the TCRdb copy is restricted to in-frame clones and leaves out a portion. The table includes 80,000 or so clones, 70% to 90% detected once. The sequenced sample was peripheral blood, obtained on day 0 of AZD1222 vaccination. The receptor was isolated from an adult in good health. The rearrangement links TRBV9 to TRBJ2-7, with 9 nucleotides matching TRBD2. The CDR3 region is CASSVSTSGSYEQYF. CDR3 bases: TGTGCCAGCAGCGTCTCGACTAGCGGAAGCTACGAGCAGTACTTC.